A selection of T cell receptor beta chains follows, all from one sample in a study of cytotoxic CD8 clonotypes in ibrutinib-treated CLL. Repertoires were generated with immunoSEQ multiplex PCR, while TCRdb's copy carries only in-frame clones and drops some. The table has around 53,000 clones, 50% to 60% seen once. This specimen was PBMCs, taken at disease progression, from a patient treated with ibrutinib. The receptors here all came from a human donor with chronic lymphocytic leukemia. Each CDR3 is given with its conserved first and last residue.

CDR3 protein | V gene
CASSQGSTEAFF | TRBV6-1
CASSQSLGGAETQYF | TRBV14
CASSQEPGLDSYEQYF | TRBV4-1
CASSDQGYEAFF | TRBV25-1
CASSKTPYRENYEQYF | TRBV7-2
CASTIGQGPYEQYF | TRBV28
CASSYSTGASTEAFF | TRBV6-5
CASSVATLGVIQINEQFF | TRBV9
CASSLGASGSTDTQYF | TRBV11-2
CASSPGEQLNSPLHF | TRBV4-2
CASRGDRVTEYF | TRBV2
CASSFVTGINYGYTF | TRBV5-1
CASSTTGGSHNEQFF | TRBV27
CASSPAFLKPHTDTQYF | TRBV27
CASNRASGANVLTF | TRBV27
CASSPQSANYEQYF | TRBV6-5
CASRRGENTEAFF | TRBV27
CASSLGRAFTYEQYF | TRBV13
CTSSQYQPQHF | TRBV1
CASSIVGRGTEAFF | TRBV19
CASSKGRGSDEQFF | TRBV5-1
CASSLRQGNTEAFF | TRBV5-1
CASSLVTGGTRDYGYTF | TRBV7-8
CASRQDTPYGYTF | TRBV6-1
CASSKQGGGNTIYF | TRBV7-9
CASSVRGDLYNEQFF | TRBV9
CAWSERSTDTQYF | TRBV30
CSASSRPQYF | TRBV20-1
CASSEVKATTGLQPQHF | TRBV6-1
CASSLGTGPPTGGYTF | TRBV5-5
CASWESGTGTGNTIYF | TRBV28
CASSQDTESYEQYF | TRBV4-3
CASSQGGGYGYTF | TRBV4-1
CASSVGYGYTF | TRBV5-8
CASSPGQGSSPLHF | TRBV27
CASKPGGPGANVLTF | TRBV28
CASSFRQESYEQYF | TRBV5-1
CASSIERGTDTQYF | TRBV7-8
CSVGLETQYF | TRBV29-1
CASSPREGAYEQYF | TRBV18
CARMGNPRGSSYNEQFF | TRBV2
CAWRPFSGRQDTQYF | TRBV30
CASTYEQYF | TRBV6-4
CASSLQGDGYTF | TRBV5-1
CASSFMGGDYTF | TRBV27
CASSYLAEAFF | TRBV6-5
CASSLARGATDTQYF | TRBV5-1
CASSQEQNTEAFF | TRBV4-3
CASSAQHSYEQYF | TRBV27
CASSLATYEQYF | TRBV11-2
CASSGASGGTDTQYF | TRBV6-1
CASRGWGEGQETQYF | TRBV6-1
CSARDSYEQYF | TRBV20-1